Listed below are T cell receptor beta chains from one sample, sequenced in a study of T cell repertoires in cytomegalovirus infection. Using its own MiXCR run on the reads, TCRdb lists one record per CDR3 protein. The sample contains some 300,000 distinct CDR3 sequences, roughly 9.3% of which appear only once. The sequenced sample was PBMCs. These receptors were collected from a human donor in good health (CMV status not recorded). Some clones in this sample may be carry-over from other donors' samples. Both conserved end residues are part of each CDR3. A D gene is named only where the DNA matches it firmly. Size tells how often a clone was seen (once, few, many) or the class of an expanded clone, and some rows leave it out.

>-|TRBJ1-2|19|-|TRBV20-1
TGCAGTGCTAGAGATGTCGACATCTCCCGTACGGGGGTTACATGGGGCTACACCTTC
CSARDVDISRTGVTWGYTF
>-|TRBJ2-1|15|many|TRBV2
TGTGCCAGCAAGGCAGGACAAAGTCCCTACAATGAGCAGTTCTTC
CASKAGQSPYNEQFF
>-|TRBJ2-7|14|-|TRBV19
TGTGCCAGTAGTATGGGCGGTCCCTCCTACGAGCAGTACTTC
CASSMGGPSYEQYF
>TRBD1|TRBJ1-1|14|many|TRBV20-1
TGCAGTGTTCCCTTACAGGGGGTGAACACTGAAGCTTTCTTT
CSVPLQGVNTEAFF
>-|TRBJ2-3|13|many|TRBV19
TGTGCCTCAGAAAGCAGAAGCACAGATACGCAGTATTTT
CASESRSTDTQYF
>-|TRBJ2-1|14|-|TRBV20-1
TGCAGTGCTAGAGGGACGGTGGGCTACAATGAGCAGTTCTTC
CSARGTVGYNEQFF
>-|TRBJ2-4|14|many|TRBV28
TGTGCCAGCAGTCTTACCATACCCAAAAACATTCAGTACTTC
CASSLTIPKNIQYF
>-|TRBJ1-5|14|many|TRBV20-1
TGCAGTACAATCAGGGGAGGGCCCAATCAGCCCCAGCATTTT
CSTIRGGPNQPQHF
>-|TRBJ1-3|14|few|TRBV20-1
TGCAGTGCTAGAGATCCAGGGACTGGAAACACCATATATTTT
CSARDPGTGNTIYF
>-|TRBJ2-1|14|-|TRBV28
TGTGCCAGCAGTTTTAAACCAAATCACAATGAGCAGTTCTTC
CASSFKPNHNEQFF
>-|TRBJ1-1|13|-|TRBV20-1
TGCAGTGCTAGCCGGCAGGCCGGCACTGAAGCTTTCTTT
CSASRQAGTEAFF
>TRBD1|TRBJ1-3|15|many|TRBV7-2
TGTGCCAGCAGCTTAGAGACAGGGCTTGGAAACACCATATATTTT
CASSLETGLGNTIYF
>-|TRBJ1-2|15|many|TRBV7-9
TGTGCCAGCAGCTTAGCGCTCCAGATTAACTATGGCTACACCTTC
CASSLALQINYGYTF
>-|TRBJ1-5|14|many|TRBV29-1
TGCAGCGTTGCCACGTCCATGGGGAATCAGCCCCAGCATTTT
CSVATSMGNQPQHF
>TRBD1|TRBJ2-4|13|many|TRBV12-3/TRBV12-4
TGTGCCAGCAGTGTCCGGGACAGGAACATTCAGTACTTC
CASSVRDRNIQYF
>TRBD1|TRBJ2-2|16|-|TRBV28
TGTGCCAGCAGCGAACCGAGGGGGCGGGACACCGGGGAGCTGTTTTTT
CASSEPRGRDTGELFF
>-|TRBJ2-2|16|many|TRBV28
TGTGCCGTTCCGGGACGGAAAAAAACGAACACCGGGGAGCTGTTTTTT
CAVPGRKKTNTGELFF